A selection of T cell receptor beta chains follows, all from one sample in a study of CD8+ T cells in alopecia areata. The data were produced by immunoSEQ multiplex PCR, yet TCRdb's version contains in-frame clones alone and is incomplete. This sample carries 150,000 or so clones, more than 45% of them seen once, and the ten largest clones take about 6.4%. Source material: CD4+ T cells sorted from blood. These receptors were obtained from a human donor with alopecia areata. The CDR3 runs from the conserved cysteine through the conserved F or W. Each record gives: J gene, D gene, clone size, V gene, CDR3 length, CDR3 DNA, CDR3 protein. A D gene is named only where the DNA matches it firmly. Size is omitted from some rows. Given values are once, few, many or a class for expanded clones.

>TRBJ2-6|-|-|TRBV5-1|14
TGCGCCAGTAGGATTAGCTCTGGGGCCAACGTCCTGACTTTC
CASRISSGANVLTF
>TRBJ2-3|-|few|TRBV14|12
TGTGCCAGCAGCCCTACAACAGATACGCAGTATTTT
CASSPTTDTQYF
>TRBJ2-1|TRBD2|-|TRBV6-1|15
TGTGCCAGCAGAGTCCCGGGACTAGCGGACAATGAGCAGTTCTTC
CASRVPGLADNEQFF
>TRBJ2-7|-|-|TRBV11-2|11
TGTGCCAGCAGCCAGCTCCACGAGCAGTACTTC
CASSQLHEQYF
>TRBJ2-1|-|-|TRBV11-1|13
TGTGCCAGCAGAGAACTGAGCGTAGCTGAGCAGTTCTTC
CASRELSVAEQFF
>TRBJ1-4|-|-|TRBV19|14
TGTGCCAGTAGTATCGCGATTGTGAATGAAAAACTGTTTTTT
CASSIAIVNEKLFF
>TRBJ2-1|TRBD2|few|TRBV7-8|13
TGTGCCAGCAGCTCTGGGACTAGGAATGAGCAGTTCTTC
CASSSGTRNEQFF
>TRBJ2-7|TRBD2|-|TRBV4-2|13
TGTGCCAGCAGCCAAGGGGGAGGGTACGAGCAGTACTTC
CASSQGGGYEQYF
>TRBJ2-3|-|few|TRBV29-1|13
TGCAGCGTCAGAGTAACTAGGGGGGATACGCAGTATTTT
CSVRVTRGDTQYF
>TRBJ2-7|-|-|TRBV5-1|14
TGCGCCAGCAGCCGGGACCAGGGGACGGGCGAGCAGTACTTC
CASSRDQGTGEQYF
>TRBJ2-1|TRBD1|-|TRBV30|18
TGTGCCTGGAGTAGGGGATGGGGTAAACAGGGGGCCCTCAATGAGCAGTTCTTC
CAWSRGWGKQGALNEQFF
>TRBJ2-3|-|few|TRBV5-1|15
TGCGCCAGCAGCTTGGCCCCGGGACTCACAGATACGCAGTATTTT
CASSLAPGLTDTQYF
>TRBJ2-1|-|-|TRBV27|17
TGTGCCAGCAGTTTCACCGGGACACCGAGCTCCTACAATGAGCAGTTCTTC
CASSFTGTPSSYNEQFF
>TRBJ1-1|-|-|TRBV5-1|14
TGCGCCAGCAGCGCAAGAGACCTCTTGGGACAAGCTTTCTTT
CASSARDLLGQAFF